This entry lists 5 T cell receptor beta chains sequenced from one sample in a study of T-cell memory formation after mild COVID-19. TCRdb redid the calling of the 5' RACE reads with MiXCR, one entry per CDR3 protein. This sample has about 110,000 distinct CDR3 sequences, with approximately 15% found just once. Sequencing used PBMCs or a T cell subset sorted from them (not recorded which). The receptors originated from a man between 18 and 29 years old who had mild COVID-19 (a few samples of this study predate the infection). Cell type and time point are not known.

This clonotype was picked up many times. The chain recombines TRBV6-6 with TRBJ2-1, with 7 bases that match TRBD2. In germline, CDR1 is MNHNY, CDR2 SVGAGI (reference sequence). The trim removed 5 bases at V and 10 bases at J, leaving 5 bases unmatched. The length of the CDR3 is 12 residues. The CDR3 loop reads CASSPDGGEQFF. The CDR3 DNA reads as TGTGCCAGCAGTCCTGACGGGGGGGAGCAGTTCTTC.

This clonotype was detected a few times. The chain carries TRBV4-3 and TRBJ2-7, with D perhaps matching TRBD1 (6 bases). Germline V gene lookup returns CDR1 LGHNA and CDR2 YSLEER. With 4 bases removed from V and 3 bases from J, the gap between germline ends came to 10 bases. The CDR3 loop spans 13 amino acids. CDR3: CASSREQGYEQYF. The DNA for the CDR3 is TGCGCCAGCAGCCGAGAACAGGGCTACGAGCAGTACTTC.

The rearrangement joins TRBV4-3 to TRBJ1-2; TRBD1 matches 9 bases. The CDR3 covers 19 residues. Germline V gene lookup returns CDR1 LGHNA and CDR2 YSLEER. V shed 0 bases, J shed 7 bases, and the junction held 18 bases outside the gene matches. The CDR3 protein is CASSQEDRRQTGGVSGYTF. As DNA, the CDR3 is TGCGCCAGCAGCCAAGAGGACCGGCGACAGACAGGGGGGGTCTCTGGCTACACCTTC.

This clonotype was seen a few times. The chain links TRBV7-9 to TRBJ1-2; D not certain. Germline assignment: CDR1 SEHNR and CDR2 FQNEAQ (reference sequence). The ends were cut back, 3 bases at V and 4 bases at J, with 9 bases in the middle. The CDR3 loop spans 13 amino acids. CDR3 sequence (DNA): TGTGCCAGCAGCTTTAGGTCGAGCTATGGCTACACCTTC. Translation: CASSFRSSYGYTF.

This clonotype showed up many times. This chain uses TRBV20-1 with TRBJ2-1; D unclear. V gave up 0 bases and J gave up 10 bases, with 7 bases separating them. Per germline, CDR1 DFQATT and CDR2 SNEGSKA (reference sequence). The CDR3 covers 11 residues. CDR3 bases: TGCAGTGCTAGAGATTCCCGAGAGCAGTTCTTC. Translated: CSARDSREQFF.